This TCR beta chain came from a study of shared clonotypes between healthy human individuals. The wider study: The cohort comprised a couple of women and a few men. Their ages spanned 18 to 49 years. Study results and limitations: Some clonotypes were shared by all four sorted-subset donors, while others were not shared. The non-shared ones had lower generation probabilities than the shared ones.

Assay used: immunoSEQ multiplex PCR; TCRdb lists only in-frame clones, some missing. The data hold around 1.9 million clones, with roughly 91% observed a single time. The V and J ends lost 4 bases and 6 bases respectively, with 19 bases between them. Germline CDR1 reads ENHRY; CDR2 reads SYGVKD. The CDR3 runs 15 residues. Naive CD8 cells comprised CD45RO-negative, CCR7-positively selected cells, excluding terminally differentiated effector memory CD45RA+ cells. Comments on this clone: What it recognizes is unknown.

The TCR sequence derives from a man in his late teens or twenties in good health. Some clones in this sample may be carry-over from other donors' samples. Material: naive CD8+ T cells from PBMCs. The gene calls are TRBV10-3 and TRBJ2-7; no definite D call. The CDR3: CAISGSLAIPSEQYF. CDR3 nucleotide sequence: TGTGCCATCAGTGGGTCCCTTGCAATCCCCAGCGAGCAGTACTTC.